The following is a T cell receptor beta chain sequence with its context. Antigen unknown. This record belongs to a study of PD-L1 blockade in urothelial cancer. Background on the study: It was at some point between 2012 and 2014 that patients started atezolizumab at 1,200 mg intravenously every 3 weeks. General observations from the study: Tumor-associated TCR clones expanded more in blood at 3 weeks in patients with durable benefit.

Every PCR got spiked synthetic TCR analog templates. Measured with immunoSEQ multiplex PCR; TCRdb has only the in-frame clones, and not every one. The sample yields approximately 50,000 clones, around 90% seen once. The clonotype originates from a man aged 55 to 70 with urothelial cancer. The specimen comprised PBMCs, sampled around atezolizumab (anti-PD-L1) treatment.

The DNA for the CDR3 is TGTGCCAGCAGCTTAGGGACAAATGAAAAACTGTTTTTT. Translating it yields CASSLGTNEKLFF. The chain is built from TRBV7-8 and TRBJ1-4, with D perhaps matching TRBD1 (5 bases). The germline V and J ends were trimmed by 1 base and 5 bases, with 5 bases remaining between them. Per the germline V gene, CDR1 is SGHVS and CDR2 is FQNEAQ. This CDR3 region has 13 residues. Full variable domain (missing parts from reference TRBV7-8 and TRBJ1-4): GAGVSQSPRYKVAKRGQDVALRCDPISGHVSLFWYQQALGQGPEFLTYFQNEAQLDKSGLPSDRFFAERPEGSVSTLKIQRTQQEDSAVYLCASSLGTNEKLFFGSGTQLSVL.